This passage covers 11 T cell receptor beta chains from one sample sequenced in a study of a mutant IDH1 vaccine in newly diagnosed glioma. Time point indicated: week 5, during vaccination. In every dose of vaccine, 300 ug of mutant IDH1 20-mer peptide was given alongside topical imiquimod. Some clones are missing from TCRdb's copy, which holds only in-frame ones; the method was immunoSEQ multiplex PCR. The table lists over 55,000 clones, 70% to 85% of them singletons, with roughly 3.3% in the top ten. Their antigens are not known. Sequenced here: PBMCs, sampled from a glioma patient whose treatment included an IDH1 peptide vaccine. These receptors were obtained from a young woman with glioma. Some clones in this sample may be carry-over from other donors' samples.

This chain uses TRBV6-6 with TRBJ2-7; the D is unclear. The CDR3 sequence is 15 residues long. Germline CDR1 and CDR2: MNHNY and SVGAGI (reference sequence). Trimming removed 7 bases at V and 3 bases at J, with 19 bases between. The CDR3 nucleotides are TGTGCCAGCACCTGGGCCCCACAGACGAACTACGAGCAGTACTTC. Its translation is CASTWAPQTNYEQYF.

This clone was recorded once. This chain links TRBV5-4 with TRBJ2-7; D remains unclear. V was cut by 0 bases and J by 0 bases, with 10 bases left in between. The CDR3 contains 15 residues. The germline V gene encodes CDR1 SGHNT and CDR2 YYREEE (reference sequence). The CDR3 bases are TGTGCCAGCAGCTTGGAACAGCTTCCCTCCTACGAGCAGTACTTC. Translated: CASSLEQLPSYEQYF.

This chain connects TRBV10-3 to TRBJ2-7; 12 bases line up with TRBD2. V was clipped by 5 bases and J by 5 bases; unmatched bases: 7. Germline CDR1 is ENHRY and CDR2 is SYGVKD. The CDR3 extends over 15 amino acids. The CDR3 is CAISRTSGRHDEQYF. The CDR3 DNA sequence: TGTGCCATCAGTCGTACTAGCGGGAGGCACGACGAGCAGTACTTC.

The CDR3 nucleotides read TGTGCCAGCCCTCCACGGGGACAGCGATACGAGCAGTACTTC. It codes for CASPPRGQRYEQYF. The genes are TRBV6-4 and TRBJ2-7; the match to TRBD1 covers 7 bases. This CDR3 is 14 amino acids long. The V and J ends lost 8 bases and 4 bases, in that order; junction bases with no gene match: 11. CDR1 and CDR2 (germline): MRHNA, SNTAGT.

V gene TRBV6-5 combines with J gene TRBJ1-5, with 7 bases lining up with TRBD1. The CDR3 runs 15 residues. Germline V gene sequence: CDR1 MNHEY, CDR2 SVGAGI. With V trimmed by 2 bases and J by 6 bases, 7 bases remained unmatched. CDR3 nucleotides: TGTGCCAGCAGTTACCGAGGGGGCGCGGGTCAGCCCCAGCATTTT. Translation: CASSYRGGAGQPQHF.

V gene TRBV5-6 combines with J gene TRBJ1-1; D perhaps matches TRBD1 (5 bases). Looked up from germline, CDR1 is SGHDT and CDR2 is YYEEEE. This CDR3 region has 13 residues. V dropped 4 bases and J dropped 0 bases, with 7 bases sitting between them. Written as DNA, the CDR3 is TGTGCCAGCAGCCTGGGACTGAACACTGAAGCTTTCTTT. Encoded protein: CASSLGLNTEAFF.

This sequence joins TRBV10-1 and TRBJ1-2; D is unresolved. This CDR3 spans 14 amino acids. The germline CDR1 and CDR2 sequences are WNHNN and SYGVQD (reference sequence). V lost 0 bases and J 4 bases, leaving 9 bases between the germline ends. In nucleotides, the CDR3 is TGCGCCAGCAGTGAGTCAAAGGGAGGCTATGGCTACACCTTC. Amino acid sequence: CASSESKGGYGYTF.

The chain employs TRBV29-1 and TRBJ2-1, with 12 bases matching TRBD2. Unmatched junction bases numbered 5, after V lost 5 bases and J lost 6 bases. The V gene's germline CDR1 is SQVTM and CDR2 ANQGSEA. The CDR3 totals 14 residues. The CDR3 reads CSVSLAGGTNEQFF. The CDR3 region has the DNA TGCAGCGTTTCCCTAGCGGGGGGGACCAATGAGCAGTTCTTC.

This clone has a single count. This sequence joins TRBV5-1 and TRBJ2-1, with 13 bases that match TRBD2. This CDR3 contains 17 residues. Germline V gene lookup returns CDR1 SGHRS and CDR2 YFSETQ. V shed 0 bases, J shed 4 bases, and the junction held 4 bases outside the gene matches. This CDR3 reads CASSLGQLAGGYNEQFF. DNA of the CDR3: TGCGCCAGCAGCTTGGGCCAACTAGCGGGGGGGTACAATGAGCAGTTCTTC. Supplemented by reference TRBV5-1 and TRBJ2-1, the full variable domain reads KAGVTQTPRYLIKTRGQQVTLSCSPISGHRSVSWYQQTPGQGLQFLFEYFSETQRNKGNFPGRFSGRQFSNSRSEMNVSTLELGDSALYLCASSLGQLAGGYNEQFFGPGTRLTVL.

This chain links TRBV6-5 with TRBJ2-7; no firm D call. Germline loops: CDR1 MNHEY, CDR2 SVGAGI. V was clipped by 5 bases and J by 2 bases, with 10 bases between them. The CDR3 length is 13 residues. The CDR3 DNA follows: TGTGCCAGCAGTCTCCTCGGGCCCTACGAGCAGTACTTC. It specifies CASSLLGPYEQYF.

V usage is TRBV6-1 and J usage is TRBJ2-7, with TRBD2 as a possible D gene (5 bases). V lost 8 bases to trimming and J lost 5 bases, with 10 bases between them. The CDR3 length is 11 residues. Germline V gene data show CDR1 as MNHNS and CDR2 as SASEGT. The CDR3 coding sequence is TGTGCCAGCTCGCGGGTGAACGAGCAGTACTTC. This encodes CASSRVNEQYF.